This T cell receptor beta chain was obtained from a study of cytomegalovirus exposure and HLA in healthy donors. The assay was immunoSEQ multiplex PCR, and TCRdb's table has in-frame clones only and misses some. The table shows 150,000 to 200,000 clones, with approximately 86% occurring only once. Findings of the study overall: Reportedly, diagnosis of cytomegalovirus status by the classifier showed high specificity and sensitivity.

The CDR3 loop spans 16 amino acids. With 0 bases removed from V and 4 bases from J, the gap between germline ends came to 13 bases. The germline V gene encodes CDR1 LGHNA and CDR2 YSLEER. On this clone itself: Antigen: not known.

Sequenced input: PBMCs. The TCR originated in a young man in good health and CMV-seropositive. This chain uses TRBV4-3 with TRBJ1-5, with D possibly matching TRBD1 (6 bases). The CDR3 sequence: CASSQDLQGSNQPQHF. CDR3 nucleotides: TGCGCCAGCAGCCAAGACTTACAGGGCTCGAATCAGCCCCAGCATTTT.